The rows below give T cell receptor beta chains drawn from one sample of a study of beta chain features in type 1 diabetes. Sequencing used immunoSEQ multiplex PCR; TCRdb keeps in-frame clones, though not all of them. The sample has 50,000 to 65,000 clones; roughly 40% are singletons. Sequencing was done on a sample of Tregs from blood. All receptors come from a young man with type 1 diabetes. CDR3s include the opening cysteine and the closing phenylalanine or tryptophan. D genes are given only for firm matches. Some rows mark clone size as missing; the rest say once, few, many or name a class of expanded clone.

cdr3_aa: CATSPGEAYNEQFF; cdr3_nt: TGTGCCACTTCCCCGGGGGAAGCCTACAATGAGCAGTTCTTC; d_call: .; j_call: TRBJ2-1; v_call: TRBV10-3; clone_size: .
cdr3_aa: CASLGSLASSQHQETQYF; cdr3_nt: TGTGCCAGCCTAGGTTCGTTAGCTTCGTCACAACACCAAGAGACCCAGTACTTC; d_call: .; j_call: TRBJ2-5; v_call: TRBV28; clone_size: few
cdr3_aa: CASSPRPGGDGYTF; cdr3_nt: TGTGCCAGCAGCCCCAGACCCGGCGGGGATGGCTACACCTTC; d_call: .; j_call: TRBJ1-2; v_call: TRBV11-2; clone_size: .
cdr3_aa: CASLPSGNTDTQYF; cdr3_nt: TGTGCCAGCCTTCCTAGCGGGAACACAGATACGCAGTATTTT; d_call: TRBD2; j_call: TRBJ2-3; v_call: TRBV2; clone_size: few
cdr3_aa: CASSFTSGSPYEQYF; cdr3_nt: TGTGCCAGCAGTTTTACTAGCGGGTCTCCCTACGAGCAGTACTTC; d_call: TRBD2; j_call: TRBJ2-7; v_call: TRBV6-1; clone_size: .
cdr3_aa: CAIARRGESTGELFF; cdr3_nt: TGTGCCATCGCCAGGAGGGGCGAGAGCACCGGGGAGCTGTTTTTT; d_call: .; j_call: TRBJ2-2; v_call: TRBV10-3; clone_size: .
cdr3_aa: CASALGQATTGELFF; cdr3_nt: TGTGCCAGCGCATTGGGACAAGCTACTACCGGGGAGCTGTTTTTT; d_call: .; j_call: TRBJ2-2; v_call: TRBV2; clone_size: few
cdr3_aa: CASSLGGTRLRETQYF; cdr3_nt: TGTGCCAGCAGCCTAGGAGGAACGAGGTTAAGGGAGACCCAGTACTTC; d_call: .; j_call: TRBJ2-5; v_call: TRBV7-3; clone_size: .
cdr3_aa: CSGMPSGSSTDTQYF; cdr3_nt: TGCAGCGGCATGCCTAGCGGGAGTTCGACAGATACGCAGTATTTT; d_call: TRBD2; j_call: TRBJ2-3; v_call: TRBV29-1; clone_size: .
cdr3_aa: CASRRQAYEQYF; cdr3_nt: TGTGCCAGCAGAAGACAAGCCTACGAGCAGTACTTC; d_call: .; j_call: TRBJ2-7; v_call: TRBV28; clone_size: .
cdr3_aa: CASSLPAMNTEAFF; cdr3_nt: TGTGCCAGCAGCTTACCCGCTATGAACACTGAAGCTTTCTTT; d_call: .; j_call: TRBJ1-1; v_call: TRBV11-3; clone_size: .
cdr3_aa: CASSLSPFNYGYTF; cdr3_nt: TGTGCCAGCAGCTTGTCCCCCTTTAACTATGGCTACACCTTC; d_call: .; j_call: TRBJ1-2; v_call: TRBV5-5; clone_size: few
cdr3_aa: CASSSQGLRYF; cdr3_nt: TGTGCCAGCAGTTCCCAGGGGTTACGGTACTTC; d_call: .; j_call: TRBJ2-7; v_call: TRBV28; clone_size: .
cdr3_aa: CAIRGLAGGTDTQYF; cdr3_nt: TGTGCCATCAGGGGACTAGCGGGAGGAACAGATACGCAGTATTTT; d_call: TRBD2; j_call: TRBJ2-3; v_call: TRBV10-3; clone_size: .
cdr3_aa: CASSLLAGAPDTQYF; cdr3_nt: TGTGCCAGCAGTTTACTAGCGGGTGCTCCAGATACGCAGTATTTT; d_call: TRBD2; j_call: TRBJ2-3; v_call: TRBV27; clone_size: few
cdr3_aa: CASSLMGLGNGNEQFF; cdr3_nt: TGTGCCAGCAGCTTAATGGGACTAGGTAACGGCAATGAGCAGTTCTTC; d_call: TRBD2; j_call: TRBJ2-1; v_call: TRBV7-2; clone_size: few
cdr3_aa: CASRGSGEEKLFF; cdr3_nt: TGTGCCAGCAGAGGGTCCGGGGAGGAAAAACTGTTTTTT; d_call: .; j_call: TRBJ1-4; v_call: TRBV7-9; clone_size: .
cdr3_aa: CASSDPDGAEAFF; cdr3_nt: TGTGCCAGCTCAGATCCGGACGGGGCTGAAGCTTTCTTT; d_call: .; j_call: TRBJ1-1; v_call: TRBV18; clone_size: many
cdr3_aa: CASSSTSGRGKNIQYF; cdr3_nt: TGTGCCAGCAGCTCCACTAGCGGGAGGGGTAAAAACATTCAGTACTTC; d_call: TRBD2; j_call: TRBJ2-4; v_call: TRBV7-2; clone_size: few
cdr3_aa: CASSLDWANTGELFF; cdr3_nt: TGCGCCAGCAGCTTAGACTGGGCGAACACCGGGGAGCTGTTTTTT; d_call: .; j_call: TRBJ2-2; v_call: TRBV5-1; clone_size: .
cdr3_aa: CASSIRDNNQPQHF; cdr3_nt: TGTGCCAGTAGTATCCGGGACAATAATCAGCCCCAGCATTTT; d_call: .; j_call: TRBJ1-5; v_call: TRBV19; clone_size: .
cdr3_aa: CASRGQGSKSYEQYF; cdr3_nt: TGTGCCAGCAGGGGACAGGGTTCTAAGTCCTACGAGCAGTACTTC; d_call: TRBD1; j_call: TRBJ2-7; v_call: TRBV28; clone_size: .
cdr3_aa: CASSLVPGDYEQYF; cdr3_nt: TGTGCCAGCAGCTTAGTTCCCGGAGACTACGAGCAGTACTTC; d_call: .; j_call: TRBJ2-7; v_call: TRBV11-2; clone_size: few
cdr3_aa: CAHRDSSHYGYTF; cdr3_nt: TGTGCCCACCGGGACAGCTCTCACTATGGCTACACCTTC; d_call: TRBD1; j_call: TRBJ1-2; v_call: TRBV28; clone_size: .
cdr3_aa: CASSKLDSYGYTF; cdr3_nt: TGTGCCAGCTCCAAGTTGGACAGTTATGGCTACACCTTC; d_call: .; j_call: TRBJ1-2; v_call: TRBV27; clone_size: few
cdr3_aa: CAWSVNRGGYTF; cdr3_nt: TGTGCCTGGAGTGTTAATAGGGGTGGCTACACCTTC; d_call: .; j_call: TRBJ1-2; v_call: TRBV30; clone_size: few
cdr3_aa: CASSRTGKTNYGYTF; cdr3_nt: TGTGCCAGCAGCCGGACAGGGAAAACTAACTATGGCTACACCTTC; d_call: TRBD1; j_call: TRBJ1-2; v_call: TRBV7-3; clone_size: few
cdr3_aa: CSGTSPQETQYF; cdr3_nt: TGCAGCGGGACTAGCCCCCAAGAGACCCAGTACTTC; d_call: TRBD2; j_call: TRBJ2-5; v_call: TRBV29-1; clone_size: .
cdr3_aa: CASSSTGQGVANEKLFF; cdr3_nt: TGTGCCAGCAGCTCCACGGGACAGGGGGTGGCTAATGAAAAACTGTTTTTT; d_call: TRBD1; j_call: TRBJ1-4; v_call: TRBV13; clone_size: .
cdr3_aa: CASSLTGGGTDTQYF; cdr3_nt: TGTGCCAGCAGCCTTACAGGGGGCGGAACAGATACGCAGTATTTT; d_call: TRBD1; j_call: TRBJ2-3; v_call: TRBV4-2; clone_size: .
cdr3_aa: CASSFGNTEAFF; cdr3_nt: TGTGCCAGCAGTTTCGGGAACACTGAAGCTTTCTTT; d_call: .; j_call: TRBJ1-1; v_call: TRBV27; clone_size: .
cdr3_aa: CASSLAGGSKRGSEQFF; cdr3_nt: TGTGCCAGCAGCTTAGCCGGCGGGAGTAAAAGAGGATCAGAGCAGTTCTTC; d_call: TRBD2; j_call: TRBJ2-1; v_call: TRBV7-2; clone_size: .
cdr3_aa: CASRATSGGGDTQYF; cdr3_nt: TGTGCCAGCAGGGCAACTAGCGGGGGTGGGGATACGCAGTATTTT; d_call: TRBD2; j_call: TRBJ2-3; v_call: TRBV6-6; clone_size: .
cdr3_aa: CASSQEEGVRQYF; cdr3_nt: TGTGCCAGCAGCCAAGAAGAAGGAGTTCGGCAGTACTTC; d_call: .; j_call: TRBJ2-7; v_call: TRBV14; clone_size: few
cdr3_aa: CASSFLRQGRRDEQFF; cdr3_nt: TGTGCCAGCAGCTTCCTCAGACAGGGAAGGCGGGATGAGCAGTTCTTC; d_call: TRBD1; j_call: TRBJ2-1; v_call: TRBV5-5; clone_size: .
cdr3_aa: CASSPDIYGYTF; cdr3_nt: TGTGCCAGCAGCCCAGACATATATGGCTACACCTTC; d_call: .; j_call: TRBJ1-2; v_call: TRBV11-2; clone_size: few
cdr3_aa: CASSLAGAGETQYF; cdr3_nt: TGTGCCAGCAGCTTAGCGGGAGCGGGAGAGACCCAGTACTTC; d_call: .; j_call: TRBJ2-5; v_call: TRBV7-9; clone_size: few
cdr3_aa: CASRDRGLNTEAFF; cdr3_nt: TGTGCCAGTAGAGACAGGGGGCTGAACACTGAAGCTTTCTTT; d_call: TRBD1; j_call: TRBJ1-1; v_call: TRBV19; clone_size: .
cdr3_aa: CASGTGRANEKLFF; cdr3_nt: TGTGCCAGCGGGACAGGGAGGGCTAATGAAAAACTGTTTTTT; d_call: TRBD1; j_call: TRBJ1-4; v_call: TRBV6-1; clone_size: .
cdr3_aa: CASSVGGTSVTGELFF; cdr3_nt: TGTGCCAGCAGCGTTGGCGGGACTAGCGTTACCGGGGAGCTGTTTTTT; d_call: TRBD2; j_call: TRBJ2-2; v_call: TRBV9; clone_size: few
cdr3_aa: CASSPRTGYSGNTIYF; cdr3_nt: TGTGCCAGCAGCCCCAGGACAGGATACTCTGGAAACACCATATATTTT; d_call: TRBD1; j_call: TRBJ1-3; v_call: TRBV7-9; clone_size: .
cdr3_aa: CASLGPTRDSRYEQYF; cdr3_nt: TGTGCCAGTTTGGGCCCAACGAGGGACTCCCGTTACGAGCAGTACTTC; d_call: .; j_call: TRBJ2-7; v_call: TRBV6-6; clone_size: .
cdr3_aa: CASSRKTGPEPEAFF; cdr3_nt: TGCGCCAGCAGCAGGAAGACAGGGCCGGAGCCTGAAGCTTTCTTT; d_call: TRBD1; j_call: TRBJ1-1; v_call: TRBV5-1; clone_size: many
cdr3_aa: CASSGTANTEAFF; cdr3_nt: TGTGCCAGCAGCGGGACAGCGAACACTGAAGCTTTCTTT; d_call: TRBD1; j_call: TRBJ1-1; v_call: TRBV14; clone_size: .
cdr3_aa: CASQGLVYEQYF; cdr3_nt: TGTGCCAGCCAGGGGCTCGTCTACGAGCAGTACTTC; d_call: .; j_call: TRBJ2-7; v_call: TRBV28; clone_size: .
cdr3_aa: CASSLAHQGGDYGYTF; cdr3_nt: TGTGCCAGCAGCTTAGCGCATCAGGGTGGAGACTATGGCTACACCTTC; d_call: .; j_call: TRBJ1-2; v_call: TRBV7-8; clone_size: .
cdr3_aa: CASSLRPGQQNSPLHF; cdr3_nt: TGTGCCAGCAGCTTGAGGCCGGGACAGCAAAATTCACCCCTCCACTTT; d_call: TRBD1; j_call: TRBJ1-6; v_call: TRBV5-6; clone_size: .
cdr3_aa: CASSRGVVGSTYGYTF; cdr3_nt: TGTGCCAGCAGCCGTGGAGTGGTCGGCTCGACCTATGGCTACACCTTC; d_call: .; j_call: TRBJ1-2; v_call: TRBV7-9; clone_size: few
cdr3_aa: CASSSSSGGAGQFF; cdr3_nt: TGTGCCAGCAGTTCCTCTAGCGGGGGGGCAGGGCAGTTCTTC; d_call: TRBD2; j_call: TRBJ2-1; v_call: TRBV6-5; clone_size: few
cdr3_aa: CASSQAASGRGDTQYF; cdr3_nt: TGCGCCAGCAGCCAAGCGGCTAGCGGGAGGGGTGATACGCAGTATTTT; d_call: TRBD2; j_call: TRBJ2-3; v_call: TRBV4-1; clone_size: .
cdr3_aa: CASSHGTSGRGNEQFF; cdr3_nt: TGCGCCAGCAGCCACGGGACTAGCGGGAGGGGGAATGAGCAGTTCTTC; d_call: TRBD2; j_call: TRBJ2-1; v_call: TRBV5-1; clone_size: .
cdr3_aa: CASSLGIGTGYTGELFF; cdr3_nt: TGTGCCAGCAGCTTAGGTATCGGGACAGGGTACACCGGGGAGCTGTTTTTT; d_call: TRBD1; j_call: TRBJ2-2; v_call: TRBV4-2; clone_size: once
cdr3_aa: CASSLTGGLNTGELFF; cdr3_nt: TGTGCCAGCAGCTTAACGGGCGGGTTGAACACCGGGGAGCTGTTTTTT; d_call: .; j_call: TRBJ2-2; v_call: TRBV7-3; clone_size: .
cdr3_aa: CASSLGSAGSYNEQFF; cdr3_nt: TGTGCCAGCAGCCTCGGCTCAGCGGGTTCCTACAATGAGCAGTTCTTC; d_call: .; j_call: TRBJ2-1; v_call: TRBV28; clone_size: few
cdr3_aa: CASEGATYGYTF; cdr3_nt: TGTGCCAGCGAGGGGGCCACCTATGGCTACACCTTC; d_call: TRBD1; j_call: TRBJ1-2; v_call: TRBV18; clone_size: few
cdr3_aa: CASSLAAGDAYGYTF; cdr3_nt: TGTGCCAGCAGCTTAGCGGCAGGGGATGCTTATGGCTACACCTTC; d_call: .; j_call: TRBJ1-2; v_call: TRBV7-2; clone_size: few